The sequence of this T cell receptor beta chain was determined in a study of T-cell reconstitution after alpha-beta-depleted transplantation in children. In regard to this clonotype: Its specificity is unknown.

Germline V gene sequence: CDR1 LNHDA, CDR2 SQIVND (reference sequence). The V and J ends lost 3 bases and 3 bases respectively, with 11 bases between them. The CDR3 is 14 residues long. Study-level results: T-cell numbers and diversity, one year after transplant, stemmed largely from T cells that were newly produced. After transplant, high TCRbeta diversity at day 60 in some patients arose from surviving recipient T cells and thymic progenitors. Expanded graft clones, several hundred of them, were reportedly the source of alpha-beta T cells about two months after transplant.

Unique molecular identifiers were incorporated during preparation of the TCRbeta library. TCRdb reanalysed the PCR reads using MiXCR and keeps one entry per CDR3 protein. The repertoire holds approximately 240,000 distinct CDR3 sequences, with 11% as singletons. The chain is built from TRBV19 and TRBJ1-1, with D maybe TRBD1 (5 bases). This material consisted of PBMCs, taken before TCRalphabeta/CD19-depleted stem cell transplant. This TCR was sampled from a child under two years old with acute myeloid leukemia, due to receive a stem cell transplant. In DNA form, the CDR3 reads TGTGCCAGTAGTATGAGCCGGGGCGACACTGAAGCTTTCTTT. It encodes CASSMSRGDTEAFF.